This T cell receptor beta chain comes out of a study of control samples from healthy donors and cancer patients. This clone occurred once. Clones were sequenced by immunoSEQ multiplex PCR, and TCRdb holds only the in-frame ones, with some missing. Counted here are around 170,000 clones, just over 85% occurring once; the ten biggest clones make up around 5%. Looked up from germline, CDR1 is LNHNV and CDR2 is YYDKDF (reference sequence). The CDR3 is made up of 20 amino acids. Trimming pared 7 bases from V and 1 base from J, leaving 31 bases between. Sequencing was performed on blood. This sequence originates from a woman in her 30s in good health. The gene calls are TRBV15 and TRBJ2-5; D unresolved. DNA for the CDR3: TGTGCCACCATTATCTTTTTTCACCGTCAAAACCTCAAACTCCAAGAGACCCAGTACTTC. The encoded protein is CATIIFFHRQNLKLQETQYF.